The entry that follows covers one TCR beta chain sequence. As yet, its antigen is unknown. The sample comes from a study of response to subunit inactivated influenza vaccine. TCRdb processed the RT-PCR reads anew with MiXCR; each CDR3 protein has one entry. Among about 650,000 distinct CDR3 sequences listed, approximately 15% were seen once. Study-wide results and caveats: Only a handful of new T cells, the authors suggested, are recruited with each seasonal influenza vaccination.

This TCR was sampled from a man aged 50-59 years who received an inactivated influenza vaccine. Sequenced here: PBMCs from blood, sampled approximately 15 days before vaccination.

CDR3 in amino acids: CASSWAGGREETQYF. DNA of the CDR3: TGTGCCAGCAGTTGGGCGGGGGGACGTGAAGAGACCCAGTACTTC. This chain joins TRBV27 and TRBJ2-5; 8 bases match TRBD2. CDR3 length: 15 residues. Germline-derived CDR1 and CDR2 are MNHEY and SMNVEV (reference sequence). J gave up 3 bases and V 4 bases, and 7 bases lay outside the gene matches.